Below, 21 T cell receptor beta chains from the same sample are listed, as sequenced in a study of monozygotic twins with cystic fibrosis. Profiling relied on immunoSEQ multiplex PCR, and the TCRdb table lists in-frame clones only, not all of them. The table records 20,000 to 30,000 clones, approximately 90% of them present only once. The material sequenced was blood. These receptors were collected from a girl aged 2 to 10 with cystic fibrosis.

The genes are TRBV5-6 and TRBJ2-1; 7 bases are shared with TRBD1. Germline CDR1 and CDR2: SGHDT and YYEEEE. The CDR3 extends over 16 amino acids. With 8 bases clipped from V and 0 bases from J, the junction kept 11 bases outside the gene matches. This CDR3 reads CASNKNTGASYNEQFF. CDR3 sequence (DNA): TGTGCCAGTAACAAAAACACAGGGGCCTCCTACAATGAGCAGTTCTTC.

The chain is built from TRBV13 and TRBJ2-7, with D perhaps TRBD1 (6 bases). Germline V gene sequence: CDR1 PRHDT, CDR2 FYEKMQ (reference sequence). The CDR3 has 13 residues. V lost 8 bases and J lost 2, with 13 bases in between. CDR3 DNA: TGTGCCAGCCTGGGGGCGCCGGCCTACGAGCAGTACTTC. Translating gives CASLGAPAYEQYF. Variable domain in full (rest from reference TRBV13 and TRBJ2-7): AAGVIQSPRHLIKEKRETATLKCYPIPRHDTVYWYQQGPGQDPQFLISFYEKMQSDKGSIPDRFSAQQFSDYHSELNMSSLELGDSALYFCASLGAPAYEQYFGPGTRLTVT.

V is TRBV7-2 and J is TRBJ2-5, with 15 bases matching TRBD2. The V gene end was trimmed by 4 bases and the J gene end by 5 bases; junction bases not matched to a gene: 2. The germline V gene has CDR1 SGHTA and CDR2 FQGNSA. The CDR3 length is 15 residues. Here the CDR3 DNA reads TGTGCCAGCAGCTGGACTAGCGGGGGGGTTGAGACCCAGTACTTC. It yields the protein CASSWTSGGVETQYF.

The chain has TRBV6-1 and TRBJ1-2; D not resolved. Per the germline V gene, CDR1 is MNHNS and CDR2 is SASEGT. The CDR3 runs to 17 residues. The V end lost 2 bases, the J end lost 4 bases, and 20 bases lay between the germline ends. The CDR3: CASSESFGLVLSYGYTF. The CDR3 DNA sequence: TGTGCCAGCAGTGAATCCTTCGGGTTGGTTCTAAGCTATGGCTACACCTTC.

The rearrangement links TRBV29-1 to TRBJ1-4; D gene ambiguous. The CDR3 extends over 10 amino acids. Per germline, CDR1 SQVTM and CDR2 ANQGSEA. Trimming cost V 4 bases and J 8 bases, with 5 bases left between them. The DNA for the CDR3 is TGCAGCGTTGGAACGGAAAAACTGTTTTTT. Amino acid sequence: CSVGTEKLFF. The full variable domain, completed using reference TRBV29-1 and TRBJ1-4, is SAVISQKPSRDICQRGTSLTIQCQVDSQVTMMFWYRQQPGQSLTLIATANQGSEATYESGFVIDKFPISRPNLTFSTLTVSNMSPEDSSIYLCSVGTEKLFFGSGTQLSVL.

DNA for the CDR3: TGTGCCAGTAGTTCCAGGGCCCTGAGCAATCAGCCCCAGCATTTT. Encoded protein: CASSSRALSNQPQHF. The chain links TRBV19 to TRBJ1-5; possibly TRBD1 for D (5 bases). Germline V gene data show CDR1 as LNHDA and CDR2 as SQIVND (reference sequence). The germline V and J ends were trimmed by 5 bases and 1 base, with 12 bases remaining between them. The CDR3 runs to 15 residues.

The genes are TRBV18 and TRBJ1-4; no reliable D call. Trimming cost V 2 bases and J 0 bases, with 7 bases left between them. CDR1 is KGHSH and CDR2 is LQKENI in the germline V gene. CDR3 length: 15 residues. The CDR3 protein is CASSPMGATNEKLFF. The CDR3 nucleotides read TGTGCCAGCTCACCAATGGGTGCAACTAATGAAAAACTGTTTTTT.

The chain is built from TRBV18 and TRBJ2-4; TRBD1 aligns across 8 bases. From germline, CDR1 is KGHSH and CDR2 LQKENI. V trimming: 0 bases; J trimming: 6 bases; junction bases outside the gene matches: 4. CDR3 length equals 15 residues. CDR3 sequence (DNA): TGTGCCAGCTCACCACCCCTTGGACAGGGAAACATTCAGTACTTC. Translating it yields CASSPPLGQGNIQYF.

The chain carries TRBV9 and TRBJ2-5, with TRBD2 matching over 9 bases. The germline V gene has CDR1 SGDLS and CDR2 YYNGEE. This CDR3 has 15 residues. Unmatched junction bases numbered 7, after V lost 3 bases and J lost 4 bases. The CDR3 nucleotides are TGTGCCAGCAGCGCCGTCGGCGGGGGGGCAGAGACCCAGTACTTC. Amino acid sequence: CASSAVGGGAETQYF. The full variable domain, with the rest looked up from reference TRBV9 and TRBJ2-5, is DSGVTQTPKHLITATGQRVTLRCSPRSGDLSVYWYQQSLDQGLQFLIQYYNGEERAKGNILERFSAQQFPDLHSELNLSSLELGDSALYFCASSAVGGGAETQYFGPGTRLLVL.

The chain recombines TRBV29-1 with TRBJ1-1; possible D gene TRBD1, 5 bases. V dropped 5 bases and J dropped 1 base, with 8 bases sitting between them. This CDR3 spans 12 amino acids. Per the germline V gene, CDR1 is SQVTM and CDR2 is ANQGSEA. The CDR3 protein is CSVSTGNTEAFF. CDR3 coding DNA: TGCAGCGTTAGTACAGGGAACACTGAAGCTTTCTTT. Combining the CDR3 with reference TRBV29-1 and TRBJ1-1 gives the whole variable domain SAVISQKPSRDICQRGTSLTIQCQVDSQVTMMFWYRQQPGQSLTLIATANQGSEATYESGFVIDKFPISRPNLTFSTLTVSNMSPEDSSIYLCSVSTGNTEAFFGQGTRLTVV.

The chain carries TRBV19 and TRBJ2-7; TRBD1 aligns across 10 bases. Germline V gene lookup returns CDR1 LNHDA and CDR2 SQIVND (reference sequence). Trimming cost V 3 bases and J 3 bases; bases outside gene matches: 5. This CDR3 has 15 residues. The CDR3 is CASSIPGQGRYEQYF. CDR3 nucleotide sequence: TGTGCCAGTAGTATCCCGGGACAGGGGCGCTACGAGCAGTACTTC.

This chain connects TRBV7-9 to TRBJ1-2; 7 bases agree with TRBD1. J lost 8 bases, V lost 5 bases, and 14 bases had no gene match. There are 15 residues in the CDR3. The germline gives CDR1 SEHNR, CDR2 FQNEAQ (reference sequence). CDR3 protein: CASSPWTGRGFGYTF. For the CDR3, the DNA is TGTGCCAGCAGCCCCTGGACAGGCCGCGGGTTCGGCTACACCTTC.

The chain combines TRBV27 with TRBJ1-2; D might be TRBD1 (5 bases). The CDR3 runs to 14 residues. Germline CDR1 and CDR2: MNHEY and SMNVEV (reference sequence). Trimming took off 6 bases at V and 4 bases at J, with 15 bases between the two ends. The CDR3 sequence is CASSRLEGTYGYTF. The CDR3 nucleotides read TGTGCCAGCAGCCGCCTTGAGGGGACCTATGGCTACACCTTC.

This clone occurred a few times. The chain couples TRBV13 to TRBJ1-5; TRBD1 agrees at 9 bases. The CDR3 extends over 12 amino acids. V trimming: 4 bases; J trimming: 10 bases; junction bases outside the gene matches: 2. CDR1 is PRHDT and CDR2 is FYEKMQ in the germline V gene (reference sequence). CDR3 loop: CASSSGQGPQHF. CDR3 nucleotide sequence: TGTGCCAGCAGCTCGGGACAGGGACCCCAGCATTTT. The full variable domain, rest sourced from reference TRBV13 and TRBJ1-5, is AAGVIQSPRHLIKEKRETATLKCYPIPRHDTVYWYQQGPGQDPQFLISFYEKMQSDKGSIPDRFSAQQFSDYHSELNMSSLELGDSALYFCASSSGQGPQHFGDGTRLSIL.

The V and J genes are TRBV4-1 and TRBJ2-3, with D possibly matching TRBD1 (5 bases). Germline V lookup: CDR1 MGHRA, CDR2 YSYEKL. This CDR3 is built from 13 residues. The V end lost 2 bases, the J end lost 3 bases, and 6 bases lay between the germline ends. The DNA of the CDR3 is TGCGCCAGCAGCCAACCAGGGACAGATACGCAGTATTTT. Protein: CASSQPGTDTQYF.

The rearrangement uses TRBV5-4 and TRBJ1-1; D gene unclear. Germline CDR1 is SGHNT and CDR2 is YYREEE (reference sequence). There are 13 residues in the CDR3. V lost 9 bases and J lost 7, with 19 bases in between. CDR3 sequence: CATRQPPRVEAFF. The CDR3 DNA is TGTGCCACTCGGCAGCCGCCAAGAGTTGAAGCTTTCTTT.

V gene TRBV29-1 combines with J gene TRBJ1-1; perhaps TRBD1 as D (6 bases). CDR1 is SQVTM and CDR2 is ANQGSEA in the germline V gene. The CDR3 sequence is 15 residues long. V was cut by 1 base and J by 5 bases, with 17 bases left in between. The CDR3 DNA reads TGCAGCGTTGAAGGCCCCGGGGGCCCGGGGACTGAAGCTTTCTTT. Protein sequence: CSVEGPGGPGTEAFF.

This rearrangement joins TRBV23-1 to TRBJ2-5; D is ambiguous. TRBV23-1 is an ORF for which the function is uncertain. Trimming stripped 0 bases from V and 0 bases from J, with 14 bases between. The CDR3 length is 17 residues. Here the CDR3 reads CASSQSRSRSHQETQYF. The DNA of the CDR3 is TGCGCCAGCAGTCAATCGAGGTCCCGCAGCCACCAAGAGACCCAGTACTTC.

This clone was picked up one time. This CDR3 is also generated by other DNA sequences in the sample. The chain is built from TRBV7-2 and TRBJ2-3; D is unclear. The CDR3 consists of 15 residues. Germline V lookup: CDR1 SGHTA, CDR2 FQGNSA. Deletions cut 2 bases from V and 0 bases from J, with 9 bases between. The CDR3 is CASSLRATSTDTQYF. DNA for the CDR3: TGTGCCAGCAGCTTAAGGGCGACTAGCACAGATACGCAGTATTTT. Based on the CDR3 plus reference TRBV7-2 and TRBJ2-3, the full variable domain is GAGVSQSPSNKVTEKGKDVELRCDPISGHTALYWYRQSLGQGLEFLIYFQGNSAPDKSGLPSDRFSAERTGGSVSTLTIQRTQQEDSAVYLCASSLRATSTDTQYFGPGTRLTVL.

The chain employs TRBV20-1 and TRBJ2-1; no reliable D call. V was shortened by 3 bases and J by 6 bases, with 3 bases between the two germline ends. The CDR3 loop spans 10 amino acids. Germline assignment: CDR1 DFQATT and CDR2 SNEGSKA (reference sequence). Here the CDR3 DNA reads TGCAGTGCTAGGCGCAATGAGCAGTTCTTC. Its translation: CSARRNEQFF.

The chain employs TRBV5-1 and TRBJ1-1, with D maybe TRBD1 (6 bases). CDR3 length: 15 residues. The germline CDR1 and CDR2 sequences are SGHRS and YFSETQ. Trimming removed 4 bases at V and 5 bases at J, with 18 bases between. The CDR3 nucleotides read TGCGCCAGCAGCACAAGACCCGCGAGGGGGACTGAAGCTTTCTTT. Translation: CASSTRPARGTEAFF.